The clone carrying this T cell receptor beta chain turned up a few times. This sample was included in a study of blood T cell repertoires in COVID-19. This CDR3 comprises 14 residues. Germline assignment: CDR1 SEHNR and CDR2 FQNEAQ (reference sequence). V lost 5 bases to trimming and J lost 6 bases; unmatched junction nucleotides: 7. Only in-frame clones appear in the TCRdb table, and some are missing; sequencing was by immunoSEQ multiplex PCR. The repertoire includes some 80,000 clones, roughly 91% of them detected once, and about 21% sits in the top ten. This TCR derives from a human donor in a cohort sampled during active COVID-19. The gene calls are TRBV7-9 and TRBJ1-2, with 9 bases lining up with TRBD1. The specimen was peripheral blood. Here the CDR3 DNA reads TGTGCCAGCAGCCCGCCCGGGACAGGGAATGGCTACACCTTC. Its protein is CASSPPGTGNGYTF.